The T cell receptor beta chain described here comes from a study of shared clonotypes between healthy human individuals. Study-wide background: Researchers assigned three CD4 naive, three CD4 memory, two CD8 naive and one CD8 memory plate to each donor. Findings and limits, study-wide: A handful of donors had about 5% of their naive CD4 clonotypes in common.

The study ran the assay at deep level. The repertoire was sequenced with immunoSEQ multiplex PCR; TCRdb's copy has only in-frame clones and lacks some. The sample carries 450,000 to 700,000 clones, just under 97% recorded once. Of note for this clone: Its antigen remains unidentified.

Naive CD8 cells, CD45RO-negative and positively selected for CCR7, excluded terminally differentiated effector memory CD45RA+ cells. Healthy HIV-negative adults without recent acute infections or vaccinations served as donors. CDR1 MNHEY and CDR2 SMNVEV come from the germline V gene (reference sequence). V trimming: 5 bases; J trimming: 3 bases; junction bases outside the gene matches: 4. The CDR3 covers 15 residues. The rearrangement joins TRBV27 to TRBJ2-7, with 13 bases matching TRBD2. The sequence was obtained from a woman under 40 in good health. The material sequenced was naive CD8+ T cells sorted from blood. The CDR3 region has the DNA TGTGCCAGCAGTCCCCGGACTAGCGGGGGCTACGAGCAGTACTTC. Its protein product is CASSPRTSGGYEQYF.